These 2 T cell receptor beta chains came from one sample sequenced in a study of identical twins. TCRdb called the 5' RACE reads again in MiXCR, with one record for every CDR3 protein. The data hold 500,000 or so distinct CDR3 sequences, with 20% to 25% observed a single time. The sample was also reused in another study, on T cells expressing NK-cell markers.

Sequencing was performed on CD4+ T cells sorted from blood. The receptors come from a woman aged 18-30 years in good health.

The rearrangement joins TRBV30 to TRBJ2-3, with 7 nucleotides matching TRBD1. V gave up 7 bases and J gave up 5 bases; unmatched junction bases: 9. CDR1 and CDR2 from the germline V gene are GTSNPN and SVGIG (reference sequence). CDR3 length equals 13 residues. CDR3 nucleotides: TGTGCCTTGAACAGGGGAGTTAAAGATACGCAGTATTTT. Protein sequence: CALNRGVKDTQYF.

This clonotype was seen a handful of times. The chain couples TRBV6-5 to TRBJ1-2; D is uncertain. Germline loops: CDR1 MNHEY, CDR2 SVGAGI. With 0 bases removed from V and 3 bases from J, the gap between germline ends came to 8 bases. This CDR3 comprises 14 residues. CDR3 protein: CASSYSSTDYGYTF. The CDR3 DNA sequence: TGTGCCAGCAGTTACTCGAGTACAGACTATGGCTACACCTTC.